The 29 T cell receptor beta chains below were found in one sample sequenced in a study of identical twins. Each CDR3 protein is one row after TCRdb ran MiXCR on the 5' RACE reads. The repertoire has about 810,000 distinct CDR3 sequences, 10% to 15% of them found once; the top ten carry 1.5% to 2%. Separately, the same data were catalogued under a study of yellow fever vaccine responses in identical twins.

Sequencing used PBMCs. These receptor sequences come from a woman between 18 and 29 years old in good health.

The chain joins TRBV10-3 to TRBJ2-2; D not certain. Germline loops: CDR1 ENHRY, CDR2 SYGVKD. The CDR3 sequence is 14 residues long. Trimming left V 8 bases short and J 3 bases short, with 13 bases between. Here the CDR3 reads CAIGQGSDTGELFF. In nucleotides, the CDR3 is TGTGCCATCGGTCAAGGGTCGGACACCGGGGAGCTGTTTTTT.

This clonotype was counted between two and nine times. The rearrangement joins TRBV11-2 to TRBJ2-1; 7 nucleotides line up with TRBD1. CDR1 is SGHAT and CDR2 is FQNNGV in the germline V gene. The ends lost 5 bases at V and 7 bases at J; junction bases unmatched: 8. This CDR3 contains 14 residues. The CDR3 DNA is TGTGCCAGCAGCCCAAGAGGGACAGATAATGAGCAGTTCTTC. As protein: CASSPRGTDNEQFF.

The rearrangement joins TRBV10-2 to TRBJ2-3; 9 bases fit TRBD2. Germline CDR1 is WSHSY and CDR2 is SAAADI. The CDR3 has 13 amino acids. Losses at the gene ends were 7 bases for V and 4 bases for J; bases not matched to a gene: 3. The CDR3 region is CASTEREADTQYF. CDR3 coding DNA: TGCGCCAGCACCGAGCGGGAGGCAGATACGCAGTATTTT.

This clonotype turned up a few times. The chain links TRBV3-1 to TRBJ2-3, with no clear D. Trimming removed 2 bases at V and 6 bases at J, with 15 bases between. The germline gives CDR1 LGHDT, CDR2 YNNKEL (reference sequence). This CDR3 has 15 residues. The CDR3 DNA reads TGTGCCAGCAGCCAACCAGGATCAATTAGGGATACGCAGTATTTT. It encodes CASSQPGSIRDTQYF.

Only a few counts were recorded for this clonotype. J is TRBJ2-3 and V is TRBV3-1; 12 positions agree with TRBD2. V was clipped by 6 bases and J by 3 bases; unmatched bases: 16. The length of the CDR3 is 19 residues. Germline-derived CDR1 and CDR2 are LGHDT and YNNKEL (reference sequence). The CDR3 reads CASSAPGLAGSSRTDTQYF. CDR3 DNA sequence: TGTGCCAGCAGTGCTCCGGGACTAGCGGGCTCCAGCAGGACAGATACGCAGTATTTT.

V and J are TRBV6-5 and TRBJ2-1; D unresolved. The ends were cut back, 2 bases at V and 2 bases at J, with 22 bases in the middle. Germline V gene lookup returns CDR1 MNHEY and CDR2 SVGAGI. This CDR3 is 19 amino acids long. CDR3 protein: CASSYVIGSPLGPYNEQFF. CDR3 sequence (DNA): TGTGCCAGCAGTTACGTCATCGGGTCGCCCCTCGGCCCCTACAATGAGCAGTTCTTC.

This clonotype was seen ten or more times. The chain joins TRBV6-5 to TRBJ2-3, with D unclear. CDR3 length equals 13 residues. V gave up 4 bases and J gave up 6 bases, with 11 bases separating them. Germline V lookup: CDR1 MNHEY, CDR2 SVGAGI. The CDR3 region has the DNA TGTGCCAGCAGTTCCCCGCCCGCGGATACGCAGTATTTT. Amino acid sequence: CASSSPPADTQYF.

This chain connects TRBV28 to TRBJ1-4; D remains unclear. The V end was cut by 3 bases, the J end by 6 bases, with 11 bases between. Germline assignment: CDR1 MDHEN and CDR2 SYDVKM. The CDR3 covers 14 residues. The CDR3 nucleotides read TGTGCCAGCAGTTTGCCCGTACGGGATGAAAAACTGTTTTTT. Its protein is CASSLPVRDEKLFF.

This chain joins TRBV10-3 and TRBJ1-3, with D possibly TRBD1 on 6 matching bases. Germline V lookup: CDR1 ENHRY, CDR2 SYGVKD. Trimming left V 4 bases short and J 7 bases short, with 17 bases between. This CDR3 has 15 amino acids. The CDR3 coding sequence is TGTGCCATCAGTGTGAGGGGGGACTGGTCGAACACCATATATTTT. Protein product: CAISVRGDWSNTIYF.

This rearrangement joins TRBV7-9 to TRBJ1-1; D remains unclear. Trimming left V 5 bases short and J 2 bases short, with 9 bases between. The length of the CDR3 is 13 residues. From germline, CDR1 is SEHNR and CDR2 FQNEAQ (reference sequence). In nucleotides, the CDR3 is TGTGCCAGCAGCCTTAGGTACAACACTGAAGCTTTCTTT. The encoded protein is CASSLRYNTEAFF.

At least ten counts were recorded for this clonotype. The gene calls are TRBV12-3 or TRBV12-4 and TRBJ2-4; D remains unclear. CDR3 size: 15 residues. Deletions cut 4 bases from V and 0 bases from J, with 10 bases between. The CDR3 bases are TGTGCCAGCAGTTCCACCGCAATAGCCAAAAACATTCAGTACTTC. Translated: CASSSTAIAKNIQYF.

The J gene is TRBJ2-7, the V gene TRBV6-5, with 8 bases matching TRBD1. With V trimmed by 0 bases and J by 2 bases, 3 bases remained unmatched. This CDR3 contains 15 residues. The germline gives CDR1 MNHEY, CDR2 SVGAGI. Here the CDR3 reads CASSYSGGQAYEQYF. The CDR3 nucleotides are TGTGCCAGCAGTTACTCAGGGGGACAGGCCTACGAGCAGTACTTC.

This clonotype has just a few counts. V is TRBV12-3 or TRBV12-4 and J is TRBJ1-1; 9 bases align to TRBD1. CDR3 length: 14 residues. Trimming took 8 bases from V and 0 from J; bases not matched to a gene: 4. CDR3 nucleotides: TGTGCCAGCCGGACAGGGGATTTGAACACTGAAGCTTTCTTT. Translation gives CASRTGDLNTEAFF.

The rearrangement uses TRBV29-1 and TRBJ2-1; 13 bases agree with TRBD2. The V gene end was trimmed by 4 bases and the J gene end by 4 bases; junction bases not matched to a gene: 4. This CDR3 has 15 amino acids. Per the germline V gene, CDR1 is SQVTM and CDR2 is ANQGSEA. Here the CDR3 reads CSVGKGLAGYNEQFF. Here the CDR3 DNA reads TGCAGCGTTGGGAAGGGACTAGCGGGGTACAATGAGCAGTTCTTC.

This clonotype came up a few times. V is TRBV6-1 and J is TRBJ1-1; D gene ambiguous. The V gene lost 4 bases and the J gene lost 3 bases, with 15 bases spanning the gap. The CDR3 runs 15 residues. Germline assignment: CDR1 MNHNS and CDR2 SASEGT. CDR3 in amino acids: CASSGAKGVYTEAFF. The CDR3 DNA is TGTGCCAGCAGTGGTGCGAAAGGAGTCTACACTGAAGCTTTCTTT.

V and J are TRBV12-5 and TRBJ2-1; TRBD2 aligns across 10 bases. The germline V gene has CDR1 LGHNT and CDR2 FRNRAP. This CDR3 region has 15 residues. J gave up 3 bases and V 7 bases, and 6 bases lay outside the gene matches. CDR3 in DNA: TGTGCTAGTGTTCCGGGGACTAGCGACTACAATGAGCAGTTCTTC. Translated: CASVPGTSDYNEQFF.

This clonotype was seen more than once but under ten times. The chain couples TRBV18 to TRBJ2-1, with 8 positions matching TRBD2. This CDR3 contains 12 residues. The junction had 6 bases not matched to a gene; V was cut back by 3 bases and J by 14 bases. The germline V gene has CDR1 KGHSH and CDR2 LQKENI. This CDR3 reads CASSPERENKFF. The DNA for the CDR3 is TGTGCCAGCTCACCCGAGCGGGAGAACAAGTTCTTC.

This clonotype turned up a few times. This CDR3 is CASSLPDRRGPYNEQFF. CDR3 nucleotide sequence: TGTGCCAGCAGTTTACCAGACAGGCGAGGCCCCTACAATGAGCAGTTCTTC. The genes are TRBV12-3 or TRBV12-4 and TRBJ2-1; tentatively, D is TRBD1 (6 bases). The CDR3 covers 17 residues. V dropped 2 bases and J dropped 2 bases, with 16 bases sitting between them.

This clonotype appeared a few times. V is TRBV2 and J is TRBJ2-1; D unresolved. V gave up 2 bases and J gave up 1 base, with 9 bases separating them. CDR3 length: 15 residues. Germline CDR1 and CDR2: SNHLY and FYNNEI. In DNA form, the CDR3 reads TGTGCCAGCAGTGAAACTGGGTGGTCCTACAATGAGCAGTTCTTC. Translated, it gives CASSETGWSYNEQFF. Full variable domain (missing parts from reference TRBV2 and TRBJ2-1): EPEVTQTPSHQVTQMGQEVILRCVPISNHLYFYWYRQILGQKVEFLVSFYNNEISEKSEIFDDQFSVERPDGSNFTLKIRSTKLEDSAMYFCASSETGWSYNEQFFGPGTRLTVL.

This clonotype has at least ten counts. The J gene is TRBJ2-3, the V gene TRBV4-2; no clear D. The V end was cut by 1 base, the J end by 2 bases, with 19 bases between. CDR1 and CDR2 (germline): LGHNA, YNFKEQ. This CDR3 spans 18 amino acids. CDR3 region: CASSQGPQGGPPTDTQYF. The CDR3 DNA reads TGTGCCAGCAGCCAAGGGCCACAAGGCGGCCCTCCCACAGATACGCAGTATTTT.

This clonotype has only a few counts. The gene calls are TRBV9 and TRBJ2-2; 11 bases fit TRBD2. This CDR3 contains 17 residues. Germline CDR1 is SGDLS and CDR2 is YYNGEE. The J segment lost 3 bases and the V segment lost 4 bases, leaving 8 bases of the junction unmatched. In DNA form, the CDR3 reads TGTGCCAGCAGCACTCCTCTAGCGGGAGGAGACACCGGGGAGCTGTTTTTT. The encoded protein is CASSTPLAGGDTGELFF.

This clonotype was observed many times. The genes are TRBV3-1 and TRBJ2-1; a weak D match, TRBD1 (8 bases). CDR3 length: 13 residues. The V and J ends lost 4 bases and 8 bases respectively, with 12 bases between them. Germline assignment: CDR1 LGHDT and CDR2 YNNKEL (reference sequence). The CDR3 here is CASSRTGGDEQFF. The DNA for the CDR3 is TGTGCCAGCAGCCGCACAGGGGGGGATGAGCAGTTCTTC.

In its sample, this clonotype was seen many times. V is TRBV28 and J is TRBJ2-7; 8 bases are a match to TRBD2. CDR3 length: 14 residues. CDR1 MDHEN and CDR2 SYDVKM come from the germline V gene. The V segment lost 4 bases and the J segment 4 bases; nucleotides outside the gene matches: 6. The CDR3 sequence: CASSSSGGPYEQYV. The CDR3 region has the DNA TGTGCCAGCAGTTCAAGCGGGGGACCATACGAGCAGTACGTC.

This clonotype was observed many times. The genes are TRBV2 and TRBJ2-3; no reliable D call. The CDR3 runs 14 residues. The V end was cut by 0 bases, the J end by 2 bases, with 6 bases between. Germline V CDR1 and CDR2: SNHLY, FYNNEI. CDR3 DNA: TGTGCCAGCAGTGAAGCAACTCTCACAGATACGCAGTATTTT. Protein sequence: CASSEATLTDTQYF. Together with reference TRBV2 and TRBJ2-3, the CDR3 gives the full variable domain: EPEVTQTPSHQVTQMGQEVILRCVPISNHLYFYWYRQILGQKVEFLVSFYNNEISEKSEIFDDQFSVERPDGSNFTLKIRSTKLEDSAMYFCASSEATLTDTQYFGPGTRLTVL.

This chain links TRBV7-9 with TRBJ1-5; unclear D gene. V dropped 4 bases and J dropped 4 bases, with 17 bases sitting between them. CDR1 and CDR2 from the germline V gene are SEHNR and FQNEAQ (reference sequence). The CDR3 loop spans 16 amino acids. CDR3 amino acids: CASSSPGNELNQPQHF. CDR3 coding DNA: TGTGCCAGCAGCTCTCCAGGAAATGAATTGAATCAGCCCCAGCATTTT.

The table lists this clonotype with a few counts. CDR3 in amino acids: CASSYRAGGEETQYF. The CDR3 DNA reads as TGTGCCAGCAGCTACCGCGCAGGGGGGGAGGAGACCCAGTACTTC. This chain joins TRBV3-1 and TRBJ2-5, with D possibly being TRBD1 or TRBD2 (7 bases each). The ends were cut back, 5 bases at V and 5 bases at J, with 18 bases in the middle. This CDR3 spans 15 amino acids. The germline CDR1 and CDR2 sequences are LGHDT and YNNKEL (reference sequence).

Only a few counts were recorded for this clonotype. The chain links TRBV25-1 to TRBJ2-1; D may match TRBD1 or TRBD2 (6 bases each). Germline assignment: CDR1 MGHDK and CDR2 SYGVNS. Trimming cost V 6 bases and J 10 bases, with 10 bases left between them. CDR3 length equals 11 residues. The CDR3 nucleotides are TGTGCCAGCAGACTGGGGGGCGAGCAGTTCTTC. Residues: CASRLGGEQFF.

This clonotype was detected ten times or more. The chain links TRBV28 to TRBJ2-5; 8 nucleotides align to TRBD1. Germline assignment: CDR1 MDHEN and CDR2 SYDVKM. The CDR3 extends over 14 amino acids. Germline trimming cut 6 bases from V and 5 bases from J; bases unmatched to any gene: 8. CDR3 sequence (DNA): TGTGCCAGCAGCCCGGACAGGGTAAGGGAGACCCAGTACTTC. This translates into CASSPDRVRETQYF. Filled out from reference TRBV28 and TRBJ2-5, the complete variable domain reads DVKVTQSSRYLVKRTGEKVFLECVQDMDHENMFWYRQDPGLGLRLIYFSYDVKMKEKGDIPEGYSVSREKKERFSLILESASTNQTSMYLCASSPDRVRETQYFGPGTRLLVL.

The rearrangement joins TRBV28 to TRBJ1-2; D not resolved. The CDR3 is 15 residues long. From germline, CDR1 is MDHEN and CDR2 SYDVKM. Trimming pared 6 bases from V and 2 bases from J, leaving 16 bases between. The CDR3 protein is CASSYMDSRNYGYTF. The CDR3 DNA is TGTGCCAGCAGCTACATGGACTCCCGAAACTATGGCTACACCTTC.